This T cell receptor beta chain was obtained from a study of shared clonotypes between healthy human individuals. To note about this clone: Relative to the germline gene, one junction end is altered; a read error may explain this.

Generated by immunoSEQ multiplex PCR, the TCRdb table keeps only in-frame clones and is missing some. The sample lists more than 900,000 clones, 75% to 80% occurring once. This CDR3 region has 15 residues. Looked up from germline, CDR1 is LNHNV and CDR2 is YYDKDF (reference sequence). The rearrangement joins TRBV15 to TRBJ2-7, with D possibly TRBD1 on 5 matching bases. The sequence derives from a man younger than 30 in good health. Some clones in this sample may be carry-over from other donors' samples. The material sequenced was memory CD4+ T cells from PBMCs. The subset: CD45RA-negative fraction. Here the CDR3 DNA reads TGTGCCACCAGCAGAGAGGGCAGGGTTTCGGGTGAGCAGTGCTTC. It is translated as CATSREGRVSGEQCF.